A selection of T cell receptor beta chains follows, all from one sample in a study of cytomegalovirus exposure and HLA in healthy donors. Clones were sequenced by immunoSEQ multiplex PCR, and TCRdb holds only the in-frame ones, with some missing. Of 150,000 to 200,000 clones in the sample, around four fifths were seen once. The sample comprised PBMCs. The receptor source for this set is a man aged 40-49 years in good health and CMV-seropositive. The CDR3 runs from the conserved cysteine through the conserved F or W. The order of the fields is clone size, V gene, D gene, J gene, CDR3 protein, CDR3 DNA. D genes are given only for firm matches. Clone size appears in some rows only: once, few, many, or a class for an expanded clone.

clone_size: once; v_call: TRBV9; d_call: -; j_call: TRBJ1-1; cdr3_aa: CASSAFRASTEAFF; cdr3_nt: TGTGCCAGCAGCGCCTTCAGGGCGTCCACTGAAGCTTTCTTT
clone_size: -; v_call: TRBV29-1; d_call: -; j_call: TRBJ2-5; cdr3_aa: CSVRARDTSGTQYF; cdr3_nt: TGCAGCGTTCGGGCCCGGGACACCTCCGGGACCCAGTACTTC
clone_size: -; v_call: TRBV2; d_call: TRBD1; j_call: TRBJ2-7; cdr3_aa: CASRGTTGAGEQYF; cdr3_nt: TGTGCCAGCAGGGGGACGACAGGGGCGGGAGAGCAGTACTTC
clone_size: -; v_call: TRBV29-1; d_call: -; j_call: TRBJ1-2; cdr3_aa: CSVEVREGGTYGYTF; cdr3_nt: TGCAGCGTTGAAGTCCGCGAGGGAGGGACCTATGGCTACACCTTC
clone_size: -; v_call: TRBV5-1; d_call: -; j_call: TRBJ2-1; cdr3_aa: CASSLAEPTYNEQFF; cdr3_nt: TGCGCCAGCAGCTTAGCGGAGCCCACCTACAATGAGCAGTTCTTC
clone_size: -; v_call: TRBV5-1; d_call: TRBD1; j_call: TRBJ2-2; cdr3_aa: CASSYSGGSTGELFF; cdr3_nt: TGCGCCAGCAGCTACTCAGGGGGATCCACCGGGGAGCTGTTTTTT
clone_size: -; v_call: TRBV7-2; d_call: -; j_call: TRBJ2-7; cdr3_aa: CASSLIAGPYEQYF; cdr3_nt: TGTGCCAGCAGCTTAATTGCGGGCCCCTACGAGCAGTACTTC
clone_size: -; v_call: TRBV5-1; d_call: -; j_call: TRBJ2-7; cdr3_aa: CASSLGGPYEQYF; cdr3_nt: TGCGCCAGCAGCTTGGGAGGGCCCTACGAGCAGTACTTC
clone_size: few; v_call: TRBV7-2; d_call: TRBD2; j_call: TRBJ2-4; cdr3_aa: CASSIAGVGNIQYF; cdr3_nt: TGTGCCAGCAGCATAGCGGGAGTTGGGAACATTCAGTACTTC
clone_size: -; v_call: TRBV28; d_call: -; j_call: TRBJ2-7; cdr3_aa: CASSSSTGASEQYF; cdr3_nt: TGTGCCAGCAGTTCGTCTACAGGCGCTAGCGAGCAGTACTTC
clone_size: few; v_call: TRBV9; d_call: -; j_call: TRBJ1-2; cdr3_aa: CASSVSNYGYTF; cdr3_nt: TGTGCCAGCAGCGTAAGCAACTATGGCTACACCTTC
clone_size: -; v_call: TRBV5-4; d_call: -; j_call: TRBJ1-1; cdr3_aa: CASSLGGNTEAFF; cdr3_nt: TGTGCCAGCAGCTTGGGCGGGAACACTGAAGCTTTCTTT
clone_size: -; v_call: TRBV7-9; d_call: TRBD2; j_call: TRBJ2-5; cdr3_aa: CASSSRPSGMSETQYF; cdr3_nt: TGTGCCAGCAGCTCTCGGCCTAGCGGGATGTCAGAGACCCAGTACTTC
clone_size: -; v_call: TRBV28; d_call: -; j_call: TRBJ2-7; cdr3_aa: CATKGAGVVYEQYF; cdr3_nt: TGTGCCACCAAAGGGGCAGGGGTTGTCTACGAGCAGTACTTC
clone_size: -; v_call: TRBV29-1; d_call: TRBD2; j_call: TRBJ2-5; cdr3_aa: CSVAPSWREGLETQYF; cdr3_nt: TGCAGCGTTGCTCCAAGTTGGCGGGAGGGCCTGGAGACCCAGTACTTC
clone_size: -; v_call: TRBV7-2; d_call: TRBD2; j_call: TRBJ2-7; cdr3_aa: CASSLGLAGTYEQYF; cdr3_nt: TGTGCCAGCAGCTTAGGACTAGCGGGAACTTACGAGCAGTACTTC
clone_size: -; v_call: TRBV19; d_call: TRBD1; j_call: TRBJ1-5; cdr3_aa: CASSKSGTGSRQPQHF; cdr3_nt: TGTGCCAGTAGTAAATCCGGGACAGGCTCGAGGCAGCCCCAGCATTTT
clone_size: -; v_call: TRBV29-1; d_call: TRBD2; j_call: TRBJ2-1; cdr3_aa: CSVPAGLAHNEQFF; cdr3_nt: TGCAGCGTACCAGCGGGACTAGCCCACAATGAGCAGTTCTTC
clone_size: -; v_call: TRBV6-5; d_call: -; j_call: TRBJ2-7; cdr3_aa: CASSYSAGTYEQYF; cdr3_nt: TGTGCCAGCAGTTACTCGGCAGGGACCTACGAGCAGTACTTC
clone_size: -; v_call: TRBV9; d_call: -; j_call: TRBJ2-7; cdr3_aa: CASSLVGQPYEQYF; cdr3_nt: TGTGCCAGCAGCTTGGTGGGACAACCCTACGAGCAGTACTTC
clone_size: -; v_call: TRBV5-4; d_call: -; j_call: TRBJ1-2; cdr3_aa: CASSLLSKGDYGYTF; cdr3_nt: TGTGCCAGCAGCTTGTTATCTAAGGGGGACTATGGCTACACCTTC
clone_size: -; v_call: TRBV18; d_call: -; j_call: TRBJ1-1; cdr3_aa: CASSPRGIRSTEAFF; cdr3_nt: TGTGCCAGCTCCCCCCGGGGAATTCGTAGCACTGAAGCTTTCTTT
clone_size: -; v_call: TRBV18; d_call: TRBD2; j_call: TRBJ2-7; cdr3_aa: CASSPRAPLAGVYEQYF; cdr3_nt: TGTGCCAGCTCACCACGGGCCCCACTAGCGGGAGTATACGAGCAGTACTTC
clone_size: once; v_call: TRBV4-2; d_call: TRBD1; j_call: TRBJ1-2; cdr3_aa: CASSHLRQGGNGYTF; cdr3_nt: TGTGCCAGCAGCCATTTGCGACAGGGCGGAAATGGCTACACCTTC
clone_size: -; v_call: TRBV2; d_call: -; j_call: TRBJ1-5; cdr3_aa: CASSTSTGRQPQHF; cdr3_nt: TGTGCCAGCAGCACTTCGACAGGTCGTCAGCCCCAGCATTTT
clone_size: -; v_call: TRBV6-5; d_call: -; j_call: TRBJ2-1; cdr3_aa: CASSYGQYNEQFF; cdr3_nt: TGTGCCAGCAGTTACGGGCAGTACAATGAGCAGTTCTTC
clone_size: -; v_call: TRBV9; d_call: -; j_call: TRBJ2-7; cdr3_aa: CASSAEQGGATYEQYF; cdr3_nt: TGTGCCAGCAGCGCGGAACAGGGGGGGGCTACCTACGAGCAGTACTTC
clone_size: -; v_call: TRBV18; d_call: TRBD2; j_call: TRBJ2-4; cdr3_aa: CASSPLETGGSKNIQYF; cdr3_nt: TGTGCCAGCTCACCCCTCGAAACGGGGGGAAGCAAAAACATTCAGTACTTC
clone_size: once; v_call: TRBV5-1; d_call: -; j_call: TRBJ1-1; cdr3_aa: CASSLEGRGRIGDTEAFF; cdr3_nt: TGCGCCAGCAGCTTGGAAGGCAGGGGCCGCATCGGGGACACTGAAGCTTTCTTT
clone_size: -; v_call: TRBV6-1; d_call: TRBD1; j_call: TRBJ1-5; cdr3_aa: CASSEAPRDRVANQPQHF; cdr3_nt: TGTGCCAGCAGTGAAGCGCCTAGGGACAGGGTGGCCAATCAGCCCCAGCATTTT
clone_size: once; v_call: TRBV7-9; d_call: -; j_call: TRBJ1-2; cdr3_aa: CASSLEGRELEDF; cdr3_nt: TGTGCCAGCAGCTTAGAGGGTAGGGAGTTAGAAGACTTC
clone_size: once; v_call: TRBV7-2; d_call: TRBD1; j_call: TRBJ1-1; cdr3_aa: CASSLGYRGDTEAFF; cdr3_nt: TGTGCCAGCAGCTTAGGATACAGGGGGGACACTGAAGCTTTCTTT
clone_size: -; v_call: TRBV7-7; d_call: -; j_call: TRBJ2-5; cdr3_aa: CASSLVGAAQETQYF; cdr3_nt: TGTGCTAGCAGCTTAGTTGGGGCGGCCCAAGAGACCCAGTACTTC
clone_size: -; v_call: TRBV2; d_call: TRBD1; j_call: TRBJ1-4; cdr3_aa: CASRTGTGNEKLFF; cdr3_nt: TGTGCCAGCAGAACCGGGACAGGCAATGAAAAACTGTTTTTT
clone_size: -; v_call: TRBV28; d_call: TRBD1; j_call: TRBJ2-7; cdr3_aa: CASSPTGAPDYEQYF; cdr3_nt: TGTGCCAGCAGCCCAACAGGGGCCCCCGATTACGAGCAGTACTTC
clone_size: -; v_call: TRBV19; d_call: -; j_call: TRBJ2-7; cdr3_aa: CASSWMNSGGYEQYF; cdr3_nt: TGTGCCAGTAGTTGGATGAACAGCGGAGGCTACGAGCAGTACTTC
clone_size: -; v_call: TRBV7-6; d_call: TRBD2; j_call: TRBJ2-7; cdr3_aa: CASSFPLAGTYEQYF; cdr3_nt: TGTGCCAGCAGCTTCCCCTTAGCGGGAACCTACGAGCAGTACTTC
clone_size: few; v_call: TRBV9; d_call: TRBD2; j_call: TRBJ2-3; cdr3_aa: CASSVGPSGKLTDTQYF; cdr3_nt: TGTGCCAGCAGCGTAGGGCCTAGCGGGAAGCTCACAGATACGCAGTATTTT
clone_size: once; v_call: TRBV13; d_call: -; j_call: TRBJ1-1; cdr3_aa: CASSIGGPVNTEAFF; cdr3_nt: TGTGCCAGCAGCATCGGGGGGCCGGTGAACACTGAAGCTTTCTTT
clone_size: -; v_call: TRBV5-6; d_call: -; j_call: TRBJ2-7; cdr3_aa: CASRALSAKMGEQYF; cdr3_nt: TGTGCCAGCAGAGCTCTTTCAGCGAAGATGGGCGAGCAGTACTTC